The TCR beta chain described here comes from a study of blood T cell repertoires in COVID-19. Clones were sequenced by immunoSEQ multiplex PCR, and TCRdb holds only the in-frame ones, with some missing. The data hold about 270,000 clones, with about nine tenths observed a single time. This clone showed up just once. The sequence came from a man aged 18 to 29 who had recovered from COVID-19. Sequencing was carried out using PBMCs or T cells enriched from blood (not recorded which).

CDR3 sequence (DNA): TGTGCCAGTGGGGGACAGGGGGGGTGGCGCAATCAGCCCCAGCATTTT. Translation gives CASGGQGGWRNQPQHF. The gene calls are TRBV27 and TRBJ1-5; TRBD1 matches 11 bases. J gave up 2 bases and V 9 bases, and 9 bases lay outside the gene matches. Germline V gene sequence: CDR1 MNHEY, CDR2 SMNVEV (reference sequence). The CDR3 is 16 residues long.